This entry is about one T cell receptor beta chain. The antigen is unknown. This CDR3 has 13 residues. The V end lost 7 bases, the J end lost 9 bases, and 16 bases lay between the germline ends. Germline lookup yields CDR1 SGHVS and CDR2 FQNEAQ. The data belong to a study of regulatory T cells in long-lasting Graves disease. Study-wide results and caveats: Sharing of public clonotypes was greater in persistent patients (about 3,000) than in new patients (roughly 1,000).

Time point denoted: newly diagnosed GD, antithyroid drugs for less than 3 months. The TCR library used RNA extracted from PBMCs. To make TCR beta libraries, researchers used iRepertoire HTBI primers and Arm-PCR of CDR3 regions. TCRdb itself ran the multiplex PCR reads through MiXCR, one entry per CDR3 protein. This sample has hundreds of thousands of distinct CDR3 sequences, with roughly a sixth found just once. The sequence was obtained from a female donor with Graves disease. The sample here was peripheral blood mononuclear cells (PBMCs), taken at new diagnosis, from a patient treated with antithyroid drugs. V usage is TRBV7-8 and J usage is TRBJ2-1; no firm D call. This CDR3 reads CASTPDPWGEQFF. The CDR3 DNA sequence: TGTGCCAGCACCCCGGACCCATGGGGTGAGCAGTTCTTC.